Sequencing of this T cell receptor beta chain was carried out in a study of blood T cell repertoires in COVID-19. Study information: Specimens from acute and convalescent COVID-19 originated in the United States, Italy and Spain. The cDNA or gDNA used as material had been derived from T cells, B-cell-depleted T cells, or PBMCs.

Germline CDR1 and CDR2: KGHSH and LQKENI. The CDR3 contains 14 residues. With 4 bases clipped from V and 8 bases from J, the junction kept 10 bases outside the gene matches. Original processing notes: How many nucleated cells were present was estimated from reference gene primer amplification. The method was immunoSEQ multiplex PCR; TCRdb's version includes in-frame clones alone and lacks a portion of them. V, J and clone size are taken as reported in that table, and D and trimming were inferred from the DNA itself. The data hold tens of thousands of clones, with over 65% observed a single time. The clonotype originates from a human donor in a cohort sampled during active COVID-19. V is TRBV18 and J is TRBJ1-2, with 7 nucleotides matching TRBD1. The sample taken for sequencing was peripheral blood. CDR3 sequence: CASSRGQALLGYTF. Here the CDR3 DNA reads TGTGCCAGCTCACGCGGACAGGCCCTTTTAGGCTACACCTTC.